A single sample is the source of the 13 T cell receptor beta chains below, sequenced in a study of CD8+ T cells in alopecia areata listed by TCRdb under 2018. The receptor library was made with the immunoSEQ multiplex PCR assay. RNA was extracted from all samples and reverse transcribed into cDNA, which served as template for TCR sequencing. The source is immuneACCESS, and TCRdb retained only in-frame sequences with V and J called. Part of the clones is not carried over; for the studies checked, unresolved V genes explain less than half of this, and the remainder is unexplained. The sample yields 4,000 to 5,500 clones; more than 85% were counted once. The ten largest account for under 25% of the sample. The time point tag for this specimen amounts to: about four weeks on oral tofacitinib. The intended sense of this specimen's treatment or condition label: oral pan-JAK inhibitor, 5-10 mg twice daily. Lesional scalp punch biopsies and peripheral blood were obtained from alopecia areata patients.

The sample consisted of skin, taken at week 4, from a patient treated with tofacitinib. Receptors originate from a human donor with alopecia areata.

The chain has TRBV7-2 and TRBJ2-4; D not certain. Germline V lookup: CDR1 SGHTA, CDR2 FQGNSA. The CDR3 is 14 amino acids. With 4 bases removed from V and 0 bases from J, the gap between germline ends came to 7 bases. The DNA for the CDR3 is TGTGCCAGCAGCTCAGGTCTAGCCAAAAACATTCAGTACTTC. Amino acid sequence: CASSSGLAKNIQYF. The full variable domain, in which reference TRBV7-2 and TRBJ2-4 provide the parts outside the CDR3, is GAGVSQSPSNKVTEKGKDVELRCDPISGHTALYWYRQSLGQGLEFLIYFQGNSAPDKSGLPSDRFSAERTGGSVSTLTIQRTQQEDSAVYLCASSSGLAKNIQYFGAGTRLSVL.

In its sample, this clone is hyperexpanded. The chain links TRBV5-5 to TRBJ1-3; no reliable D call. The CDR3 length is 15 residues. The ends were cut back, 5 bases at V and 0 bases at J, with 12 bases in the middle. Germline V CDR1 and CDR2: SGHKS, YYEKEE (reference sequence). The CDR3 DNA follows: TGTGCCAGCAGTCTTTCCACGGCCTCTGGAAACACCATATATTTT. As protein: CASSLSTASGNTIYF.

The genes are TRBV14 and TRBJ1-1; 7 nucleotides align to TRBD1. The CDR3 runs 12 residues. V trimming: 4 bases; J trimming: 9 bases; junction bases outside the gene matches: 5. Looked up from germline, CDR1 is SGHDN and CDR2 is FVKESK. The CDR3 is CASSPGGRQAFF. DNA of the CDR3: TGTGCCAGCAGCCCAGGGGGGAGACAAGCTTTCTTT.

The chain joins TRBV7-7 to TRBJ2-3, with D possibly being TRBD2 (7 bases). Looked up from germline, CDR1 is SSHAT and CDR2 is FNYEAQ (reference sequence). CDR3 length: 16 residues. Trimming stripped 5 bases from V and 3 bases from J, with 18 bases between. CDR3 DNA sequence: TGTGCCAGCAGCACTGGGAGGGGGGGCCGGACAGATACGCAGTATTTT. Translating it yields CASSTGRGGRTDTQYF.

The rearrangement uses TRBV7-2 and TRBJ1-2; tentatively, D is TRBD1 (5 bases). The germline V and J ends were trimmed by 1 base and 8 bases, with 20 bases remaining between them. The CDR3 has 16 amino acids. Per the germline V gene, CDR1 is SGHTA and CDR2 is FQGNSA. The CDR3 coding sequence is TGTGCCAGCAGCTTAGTTTGGAGGACACAAGGAGAAGGCTACACCTTC. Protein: CASSLVWRTQGEGYTF.

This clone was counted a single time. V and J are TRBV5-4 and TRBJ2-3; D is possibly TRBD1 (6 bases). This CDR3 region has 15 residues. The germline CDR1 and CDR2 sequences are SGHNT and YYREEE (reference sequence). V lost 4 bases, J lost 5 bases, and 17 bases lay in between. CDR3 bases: TGTGCCAGCAGCGACCGGGACATGGTCAAAGATACGCAGTATTTT. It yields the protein CASSDRDMVKDTQYF.

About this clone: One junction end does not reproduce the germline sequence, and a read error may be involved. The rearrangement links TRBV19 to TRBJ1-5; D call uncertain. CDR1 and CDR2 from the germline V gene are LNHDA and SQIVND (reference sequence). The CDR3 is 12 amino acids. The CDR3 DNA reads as TGTGCCAGTAGTATAGGGGGTCAGCCCCAACATTTT. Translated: CASSIGGQPQHF.

CDR3 loop: CATSRDADNTDTQYF. In DNA, the CDR3 is TGTGCCACCAGCAGAGACGCGGATAACACAGATACGCAGTATTTT. This chain joins TRBV15 and TRBJ2-3; no clear D. The CDR3 covers 15 residues. V was clipped by 0 bases and J by 2 bases, with 9 bases between them. Per germline, CDR1 LNHNV and CDR2 YYDKDF (reference sequence).

CDR3: CASSQDQHRFRGDTQYF. The CDR3 DNA reads as TGCGCCAGCAGCCAAGATCAGCATCGTTTCCGCGGAGATACGCAGTATTTT. The chain carries TRBV4-3 and TRBJ2-3; D is unclear. The germline V and J ends were trimmed by 0 bases and 5 bases, with 18 bases remaining between them. Germline V CDR1 and CDR2: LGHNA, YSLEER. The CDR3 spans 17 residues.

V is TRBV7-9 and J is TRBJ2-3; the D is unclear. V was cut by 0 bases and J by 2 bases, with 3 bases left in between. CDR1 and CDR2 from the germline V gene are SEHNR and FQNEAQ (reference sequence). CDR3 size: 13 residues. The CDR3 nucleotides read TGTGCCAGCAGCTTAGCGGTCACAGATACGCAGTATTTT. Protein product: CASSLAVTDTQYF.

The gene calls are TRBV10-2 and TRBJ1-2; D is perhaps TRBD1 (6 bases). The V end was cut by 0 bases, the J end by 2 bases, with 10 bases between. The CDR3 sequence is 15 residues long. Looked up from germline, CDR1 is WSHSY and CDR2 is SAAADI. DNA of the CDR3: TGCGCCAGCAGTGAGTCAAAGGGGGTGAACTATGGCTACACCTTC. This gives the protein CASSESKGVNYGYTF.

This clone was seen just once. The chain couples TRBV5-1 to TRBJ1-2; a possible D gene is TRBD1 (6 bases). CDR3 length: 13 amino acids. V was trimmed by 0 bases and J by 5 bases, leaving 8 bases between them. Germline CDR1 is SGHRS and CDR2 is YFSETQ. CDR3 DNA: TGCGCCAGCAGCTTGGGGGACAAGTATGGCTACACCTTC. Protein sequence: CASSLGDKYGYTF.

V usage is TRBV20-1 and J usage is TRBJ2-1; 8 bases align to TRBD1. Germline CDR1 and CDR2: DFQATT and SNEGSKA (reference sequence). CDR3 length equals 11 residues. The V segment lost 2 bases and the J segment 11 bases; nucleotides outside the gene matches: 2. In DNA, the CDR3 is TGCAGTGCTAGAAGGACAGGGCAGCAGTTCTTC. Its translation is CSARRTGQQFF.